This T cell receptor beta chain was identified in a study of T cells in Graves' hyperthyroidism and ophthalmopathy. For this clonotype: Its antigen is still unknown.

Germline loops: CDR1 ENHRY, CDR2 SYGVKD. The trim removed 5 bases at V and 7 bases at J, leaving 7 bases unmatched. This CDR3 is 14 amino acids long. TCR beta CDR3 region amplification was performed from RNA transcripts. Initially, a first-round RT-PCR of the TCR CDR3 employed the HTBI primer set. TCRdb used MiXCR to reprocess the multiplex PCR reads, holding one entry per CDR3 protein. Seen here are hundreds of thousands of distinct CDR3 sequences, 45% observed once, and the top ten hold about 7.2%. Study results and limitations: Stable hyperthyroidism was separated from ophthalmopathy by a model based on 13 V-J features. Among thyroid clonotypes expanded above 0.001, most also appeared in blood.

The V call is TRBV10-3, the J call TRBJ1-2, with 10 bases that match TRBD1. This TCR was recovered from an adult man with Graves' disease, either hyperthyroidism or ophthalmopathy (not recorded which). Sequencing was performed on peripheral blood or thyroid tissue (not recorded which). CDR3 DNA: TGTGCCATCAGTCGGGACAGGGGTGGCTTTGGCTACACCTTC. It encodes CAISRDRGGFGYTF.